This record looks at one T cell receptor (beta chain) sequence and its context. Sequencing was performed with immunoSEQ multiplex PCR; in TCRdb, only in-frame clones are kept and a portion is missing. The sample includes around 110,000 clones, roughly four fifths of them seen just once. Trimming removed 0 bases from V and 7 bases from J, with 4 bases in between. Per germline, CDR1 SGHNT and CDR2 YYREEE (reference sequence). CDR3 length: 12 amino acids. The data originate from a study of blood T cell repertoires in COVID-19. The receptor was isolated from a woman aged 70-85 years with acute or convalescent COVID-19. The sample taken for sequencing was peripheral blood. The rearrangement joins TRBV5-4 to TRBJ1-4, with unresolved D. The CDR3 loop reads CASSLDGEKLFF. CDR3 nucleotides: TGTGCCAGCAGCTTGGACGGTGAAAAACTGTTTTTT.